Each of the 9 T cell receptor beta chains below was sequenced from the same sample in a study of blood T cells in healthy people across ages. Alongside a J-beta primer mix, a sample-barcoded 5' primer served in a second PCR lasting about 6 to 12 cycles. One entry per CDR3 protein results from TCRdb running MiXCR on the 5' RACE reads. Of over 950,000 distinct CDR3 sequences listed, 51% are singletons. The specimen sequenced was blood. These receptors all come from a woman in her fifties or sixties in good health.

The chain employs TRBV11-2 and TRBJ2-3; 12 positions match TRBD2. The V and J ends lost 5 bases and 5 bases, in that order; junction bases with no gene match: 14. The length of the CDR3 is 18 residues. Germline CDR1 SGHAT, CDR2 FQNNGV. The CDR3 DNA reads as TGTGCCAGCAGCCTCCTACTAGCGGGAGGCTCGGGAGTAGATACGCAGTATTTT. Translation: CASSLLLAGGSGVDTQYF.

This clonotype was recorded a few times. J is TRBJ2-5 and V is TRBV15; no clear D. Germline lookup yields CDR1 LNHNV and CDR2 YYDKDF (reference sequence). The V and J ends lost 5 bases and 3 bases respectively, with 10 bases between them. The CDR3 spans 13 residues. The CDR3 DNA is TGTGCCACCAGCGTGGGTACCGAAGAGACCCAGTACTTC. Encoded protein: CATSVGTEETQYF.

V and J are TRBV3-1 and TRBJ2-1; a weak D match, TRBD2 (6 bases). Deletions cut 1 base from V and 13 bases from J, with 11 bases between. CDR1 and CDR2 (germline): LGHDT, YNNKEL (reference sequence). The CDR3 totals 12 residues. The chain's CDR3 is CASSQGGVDQFF. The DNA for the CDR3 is TGTGCCAGCAGCCAAGGGGGGGTAGACCAGTTCTTC.

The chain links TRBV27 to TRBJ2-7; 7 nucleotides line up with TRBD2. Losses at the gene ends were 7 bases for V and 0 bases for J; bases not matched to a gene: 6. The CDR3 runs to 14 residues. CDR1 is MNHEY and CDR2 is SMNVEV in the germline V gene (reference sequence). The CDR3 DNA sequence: TGTGCCAGCAAGGCGGGAGTTCTCTCCTACGAGCAGTACTTC. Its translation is CASKAGVLSYEQYF.

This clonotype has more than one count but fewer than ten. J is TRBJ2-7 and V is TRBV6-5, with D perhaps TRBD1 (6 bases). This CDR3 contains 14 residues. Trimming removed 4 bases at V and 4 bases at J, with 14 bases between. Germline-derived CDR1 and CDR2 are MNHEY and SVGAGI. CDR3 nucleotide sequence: TGTGCCAGCAGTTCTCGGACAGAGTCGTACGAGCAGTACTTC. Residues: CASSSRTESYEQYF.

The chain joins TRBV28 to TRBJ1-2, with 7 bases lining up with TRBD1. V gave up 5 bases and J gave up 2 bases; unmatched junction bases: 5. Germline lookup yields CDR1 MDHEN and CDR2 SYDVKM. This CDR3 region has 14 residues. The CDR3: CASSPGGINYGYTF. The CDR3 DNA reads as TGTGCCAGCAGTCCAGGGGGGATCAACTATGGCTACACCTTC.

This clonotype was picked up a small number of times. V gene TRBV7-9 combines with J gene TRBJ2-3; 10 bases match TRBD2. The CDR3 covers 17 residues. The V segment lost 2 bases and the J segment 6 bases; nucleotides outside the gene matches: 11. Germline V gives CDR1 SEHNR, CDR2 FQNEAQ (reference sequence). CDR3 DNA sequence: TGTGCCAGCAGCTTAACAAACCCTAGCGGGAGAGGTGATACGCAGTATTTT. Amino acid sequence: CASSLTNPSGRGDTQYF.

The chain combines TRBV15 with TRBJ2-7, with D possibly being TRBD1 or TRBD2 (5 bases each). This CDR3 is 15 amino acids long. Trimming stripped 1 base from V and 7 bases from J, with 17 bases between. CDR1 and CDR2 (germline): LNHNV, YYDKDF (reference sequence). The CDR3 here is CATSRGGEGYNEQYF. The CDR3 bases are TGTGCCACCAGCAGAGGAGGGGAAGGCTACAATGAGCAGTACTTC.

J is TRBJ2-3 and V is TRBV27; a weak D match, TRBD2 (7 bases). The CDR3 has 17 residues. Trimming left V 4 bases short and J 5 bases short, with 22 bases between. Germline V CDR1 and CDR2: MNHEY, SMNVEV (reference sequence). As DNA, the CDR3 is TGTGCCAGCAGTTCGGGCAAAGGGGGGGGAGGGCAAGATACGCAGTATTTT. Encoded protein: CASSSGKGGGGQDTQYF.